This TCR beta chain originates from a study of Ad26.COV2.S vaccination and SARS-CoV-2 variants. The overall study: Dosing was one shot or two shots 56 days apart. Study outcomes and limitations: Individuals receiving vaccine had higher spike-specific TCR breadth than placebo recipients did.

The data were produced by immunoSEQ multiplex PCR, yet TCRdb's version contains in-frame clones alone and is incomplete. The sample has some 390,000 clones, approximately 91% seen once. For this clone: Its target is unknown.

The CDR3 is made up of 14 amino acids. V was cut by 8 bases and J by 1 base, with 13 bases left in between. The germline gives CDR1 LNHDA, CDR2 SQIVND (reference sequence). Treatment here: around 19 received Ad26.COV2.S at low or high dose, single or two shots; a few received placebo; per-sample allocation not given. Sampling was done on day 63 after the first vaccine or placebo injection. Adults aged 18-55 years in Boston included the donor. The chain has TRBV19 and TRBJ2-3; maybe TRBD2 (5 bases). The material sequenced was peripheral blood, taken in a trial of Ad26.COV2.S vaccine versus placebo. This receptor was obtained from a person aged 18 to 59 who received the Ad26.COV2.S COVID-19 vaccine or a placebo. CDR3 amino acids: CASAPGVRTDTQYF. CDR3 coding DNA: TGTGCCAGTGCCCCCGGGGTGCGCACAGATACGCAGTATTTT.